This record looks at one T cell receptor beta chain sequence and its context. The data originate from a study of blood T cell repertoires in COVID-19. Overall study context: Acute and convalescent COVID-19 specimens originated in the United States, Italy and Spain.

Methods used by the authors: By means of reference gene primer amplification, nucleated cell counts were estimated. TCRdb's table, derived via immunoSEQ multiplex PCR, lists solely in-frame clones and lacks some. V, J and clone size were drawn from that table, and D and trimming were deduced from the DNA. Among about 370,000 clones listed, approximately 93% were seen once. Germline V gives CDR1 SGHVS, CDR2 FNYEAQ. This CDR3 is built from 16 residues. Trimming took 1 base from V and 4 from J, leaving 15 bases between them. Those designated as exposed participants met a COVID-19 case within 2 weeks before study entry.

The sample comprised PBMCs or T cells enriched from blood (not recorded which). This chain connects TRBV7-6 to TRBJ2-3, with D possibly TRBD1 on 5 matching bases. This receptor was taken from a woman in her thirties or forties who had been exposed to COVID-19. CDR3 sequence (DNA): TGTGCCAGCAGCTTAGAAGCCCGCGAAGGGGCAGATACGCAGTATTTT. Its translation is CASSLEAREGADTQYF. Filled out from reference TRBV7-6 and TRBJ2-3, the complete variable domain reads GAGVSQSPRYKVTKRGQDVALRCDPISGHVSLYWYRQALGQGPEFLTYFNYEAQQDKSGLPNDRFSAERPEGSISTLTIQRTEQRDSAMYRCASSLEAREGADTQYFGPGTRLTVL.